What follows are 20 T cell receptor beta chains derived from one specimen sequenced in a study of CD8 T cells in ankylosing spondylitis. Findings and limits, study-wide: Apparently characteristic of ankylosing spondylitis blood was a TCR beta motif (under ten highly homologous variants).

TCRdb redid the calling of the 5' RACE reads with MiXCR, one entry per CDR3 protein. The data contain approximately 400,000 distinct CDR3 sequences, 15% to 20% of them singletons. Their antigen targets remain unknown. The sample comprised blood, either unsorted or a sorted T cell fraction (not recorded which). The receptors were gathered from a male donor with ankylosing spondylitis.

The chain links TRBV6-2 or TRBV6-3 to TRBJ2-1, with D possibly matching TRBD1 (5 bases). The CDR3 covers 15 residues. From germline, CDR1 is MNHEY and CDR2 SVGEGT. The V end lost 10 bases, the J end lost 1 base, and 17 bases lay between the germline ends. This chain's CDR3 is CATNIQAASYNEQFF. CDR3 DNA: TGTGCCACCAATATACAGGCTGCATCCTACAATGAGCAGTTCTTC.

This clonotype showed up many times. The chain recombines TRBV3-1 with TRBJ2-1; 9 bases match TRBD2. V lost 3 bases to trimming and J lost 13 bases; unmatched junction nucleotides: 4. Germline V CDR1 and CDR2: LGHDT, YNNKEL (reference sequence). The CDR3 runs to 12 residues. The CDR3 protein is CASSQDSGGQFF. DNA of the CDR3: TGTGCCAGCAGCCAGGATAGCGGGGGACAGTTCTTC.

This clonotype was seen more than once but under ten times. The rearrangement uses TRBV4-1 and TRBJ2-1, with D hard to call. From germline, CDR1 is MGHRA and CDR2 YSYEKL. Trimming cost V 0 bases and J 0 bases, with 9 bases left between them. The CDR3 runs 16 residues. The CDR3 nucleotides read TGCGCCAGCAGCCAAGACGGCTCCAGCTCCTACAATGAGCAGTTCTTC. Encoded protein: CASSQDGSSSYNEQFF.

This sequence joins TRBV7-9 and TRBJ2-1, with D possibly matching TRBD2 (6 bases). The CDR3 is 15 residues long. Germline CDR1 reads SEHNR; CDR2 reads FQNEAQ (reference sequence). V lost 5 bases, J lost 4 bases, and 15 bases lay in between. The CDR3 sequence is CASSLRDSRYNEQFF. DNA of the CDR3: TGTGCCAGCAGCCTCCGGGACTCGAGATACAATGAGCAGTTCTTC.

The chain has TRBV27 and TRBJ1-1, with 9 bases matching TRBD1. There are 15 residues in the CDR3. V trimming: 8 bases; J trimming: 4 bases; junction bases outside the gene matches: 11. Germline lookup yields CDR1 MNHEY and CDR2 SMNVEV (reference sequence). CDR3 region: CASRAGDRVPTEAFF. CDR3 nucleotides: TGTGCCAGCCGAGCGGGGGACAGGGTTCCCACTGAAGCTTTCTTT.

The rearrangement uses TRBV6-5 and TRBJ1-4, with 7 positions matching TRBD1. The CDR3 has 16 residues. V trimming: 6 bases; J trimming: 6 bases; junction bases outside the gene matches: 13. Germline CDR1 MNHEY, CDR2 SVGAGI. The chain's CDR3 is CASSLNARGWYEKLFF. The CDR3 DNA reads TGTGCCAGCAGCTTAAATGCCAGGGGGTGGTATGAAAAACTGTTTTTT.

This clonotype has more than one count but fewer than ten. The chain is built from TRBV29-1 and TRBJ2-1; 9 nucleotides align to TRBD2. The length of the CDR3 is 16 residues. Looked up from germline, CDR1 is SQVTM and CDR2 is ANQGSEA. V dropped 7 bases and J dropped 0; count of bases not matched to a gene: 10. The CDR3 loop reads CSAPTSGASSYNEQFF. The CDR3 bases are TGCAGCGCTCCGACTAGCGGAGCCTCCTCCTACAATGAGCAGTTCTTC.

V gene TRBV5-4 combines with J gene TRBJ1-1, with a weak D call TRBD1 (6 bases). V was shortened by 4 bases and J by 4 bases, with 20 bases between the two germline ends. Germline assignment: CDR1 SGHNT and CDR2 YYREEE (reference sequence). The CDR3 covers 16 residues. CDR3 sequence: CASSVLTGTLGTEAFF. The CDR3 nucleotides are TGTGCCAGCAGCGTGTTGACCGGGACACTAGGCACTGAAGCTTTCTTT.

The chain combines TRBV4-1 with TRBJ2-1, with D maybe TRBD2 (5 bases). Trimming took off 5 bases at V and 0 bases at J, with 17 bases between the two ends. Germline CDR1 MGHRA, CDR2 YSYEKL. The CDR3 loop spans 17 amino acids. The chain's CDR3 is CASSDLARGPSYNEQFF. The DNA for the CDR3 is TGCGCCAGCAGCGACCTCGCCCGGGGTCCCTCCTACAATGAGCAGTTCTTC.

This chain uses TRBV5-1 with TRBJ2-3, with D perhaps TRBD1 (6 bases). V lost 6 bases, J lost 0 bases, and 11 bases lay in between. CDR1 SGHRS and CDR2 YFSETQ come from the germline V gene. The CDR3 loop spans 14 amino acids. The CDR3 loop is CASKAGESTDTQYF. In nucleotides, the CDR3 is TGCGCCAGCAAAGCAGGGGAGAGCACAGATACGCAGTATTTT.

This chain joins TRBV24-1 and TRBJ2-3, with D tentatively TRBD2 (5 bases). The germline V gene encodes CDR1 KGHDR and CDR2 SFDVKD. The CDR3 is made up of 15 amino acids. Trimming took 9 bases from V and 6 from J, leaving 21 bases between them. The CDR3 reads CATSPGGFSRDTQYF. The DNA of the CDR3 is TGTGCCACCTCTCCGGGCGGGTTCTCCCGGGATACGCAGTATTTT.

This clonotype was counted between two and nine times. CDR3 in amino acids: CASSPRTSGGAREQFF. CDR3 nucleotide sequence: TGTGCCAGCAGCCCTAGGACTAGCGGGGGGGCCCGGGAGCAGTTCTTC. J is TRBJ2-1 and V is TRBV7-3; 15 bases fit TRBD2. The CDR3 has 16 amino acids. The junction had 9 bases not matched to a gene; V was cut back by 5 bases and J by 10 bases. CDR1 is SGHTA and CDR2 is FQGTGA in the germline V gene.

The sample holds many counts of this clonotype. This chain connects TRBV12-3 or TRBV12-4 to TRBJ2-3; D might be TRBD1 (5 bases). The CDR3 covers 10 residues. V gave up 4 bases and J gave up 11 bases, with 7 bases separating them. The CDR3 DNA reads as TGTGCCAGCAGTTCTACAGGGCAGTATTTT. Translated: CASSSTGQYF.

The chain couples TRBV27 to TRBJ1-1, with 9 bases that match TRBD1. CDR1 and CDR2 (germline): MNHEY, SMNVEV (reference sequence). This CDR3 spans 15 amino acids. Losses at the gene ends were 6 bases for V and 3 bases for J; bases not matched to a gene: 8. In DNA, the CDR3 is TGTGCCAGCAGGGGGGGACAGGGTTGGCACACTGAAGCTTTCTTT. This translates into CASRGGQGWHTEAFF.

The CDR3: CAWSFRTGWTGELFF. The DNA for the CDR3 is TGTGCCTGGTCGTTCCGGACAGGTTGGACCGGGGAGCTGTTTTTT. This chain uses TRBV30 with TRBJ2-2; 7 bases align to TRBD1. The V gene end was trimmed by 5 bases and the J gene end by 5 bases; junction bases not matched to a gene: 11. CDR1 is GTSNPN, CDR2 SVGIG, per germline (reference sequence). The CDR3 totals 15 residues.

This clonotype showed up just once. J is TRBJ1-1 and V is TRBV2; the D is unclear. Germline CDR1 is SNHLY and CDR2 is FYNNEI. Trimming took off 7 bases at V and 1 base at J, with 10 bases between the two ends. The CDR3 consists of 13 residues. The CDR3 DNA sequence: TGTGCCAGCAAATTTCAGGAGAACACTGAAGCTTTCTTT. The encoded protein is CASKFQENTEAFF.

This chain joins TRBV12-3 or TRBV12-4 and TRBJ2-7; the D gene is possibly TRBD1 (6 bases). The CDR3 consists of 16 residues. V shed 6 bases and J shed 6 bases, with 24 bases lying between them. The CDR3: CASSPQSHRASSEQYF. DNA for the CDR3: TGTGCCAGCAGCCCACAAAGCCACAGGGCCAGCTCCGAGCAGTACTTC.

This clonotype was detected only a few times. The chain joins TRBV6-6 to TRBJ1-2; D gene unclear. V was clipped by 3 bases and J by 3 bases, with 8 bases between them. CDR1 is MNHNY and CDR2 is SVGAGI in the germline V gene (reference sequence). This CDR3 region has 13 residues. The CDR3 sequence: CASSYTDHYGYTF. As DNA, the CDR3 is TGTGCCAGCAGTTATACGGACCACTATGGCTACACCTTC.

This clonotype has only a few counts. The chain joins TRBV5-1 to TRBJ1-3; D uncertain. Trimming removed 0 bases at V and 4 bases at J, with 11 bases between. Germline V gives CDR1 SGHRS, CDR2 YFSETQ. CDR3 length: 15 residues. The CDR3 region is CASSLVAAAGNTIYF. The DNA for the CDR3 is TGCGCCAGCAGCTTGGTTGCGGCGGCAGGAAACACCATATATTTT.

The CDR3 protein is CATSREDTFTGELFF. For the CDR3, the DNA is TGTGCCACCAGCAGAGAAGACACCTTCACCGGGGAGCTGTTTTTT. This chain links TRBV15 with TRBJ2-2, with D uncertain. V was trimmed by 0 bases and J by 4 bases, leaving 9 bases between them. The V gene's germline CDR1 is LNHNV and CDR2 YYDKDF (reference sequence). This CDR3 contains 15 residues. Drawing the rest from reference TRBV15 and TRBJ2-2, the complete variable domain is DAMVIQNPRYQVTQFGKPVTLSCSQTLNHNVMYWYQQKSSQAPKLLFHYYDKDFNNEADTPDNFQSRRPNTSFCFLDIRSPGLGDTAMYLCATSREDTFTGELFFGEGSRLTVL.